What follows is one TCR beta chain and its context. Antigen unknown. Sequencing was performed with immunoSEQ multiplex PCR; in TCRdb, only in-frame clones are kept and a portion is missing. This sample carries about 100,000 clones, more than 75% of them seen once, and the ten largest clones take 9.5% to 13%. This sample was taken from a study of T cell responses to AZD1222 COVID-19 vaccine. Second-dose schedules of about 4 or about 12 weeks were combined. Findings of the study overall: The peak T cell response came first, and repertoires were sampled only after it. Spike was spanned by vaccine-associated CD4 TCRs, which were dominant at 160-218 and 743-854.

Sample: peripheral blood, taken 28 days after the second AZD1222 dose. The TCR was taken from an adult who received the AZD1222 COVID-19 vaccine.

The CDR3 sequence: CATSDPGQGGETQYF. CDR3 DNA sequence: TGTGCCACCAGTGACCCCGGACAGGGTGGCGAGACCCAGTACTTC. This sequence joins TRBV24-1 and TRBJ2-5; TRBD1 matches 8 bases. J lost 5 bases, V lost 4 bases, and 8 bases had no gene match. CDR3 size: 15 residues. CDR1 is KGHDR and CDR2 is SFDVKD in the germline V gene.